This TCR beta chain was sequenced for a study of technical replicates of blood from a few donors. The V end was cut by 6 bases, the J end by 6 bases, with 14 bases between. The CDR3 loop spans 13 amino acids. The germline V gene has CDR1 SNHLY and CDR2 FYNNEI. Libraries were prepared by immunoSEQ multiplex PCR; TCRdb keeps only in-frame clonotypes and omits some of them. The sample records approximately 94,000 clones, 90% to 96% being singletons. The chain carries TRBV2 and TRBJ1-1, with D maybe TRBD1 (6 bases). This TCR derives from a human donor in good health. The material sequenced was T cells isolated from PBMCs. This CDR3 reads CASSRPRQAEAFF. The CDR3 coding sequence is TGTGCCAGCAGCCGCCCGAGACAGGCTGAAGCTTTCTTT. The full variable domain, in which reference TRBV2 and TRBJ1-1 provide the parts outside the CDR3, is EPEVTQTPSHQVTQMGQEVILRCVPISNHLYFYWYRQILGQKVEFLVSFYNNEISEKSEIFDDQFSVERPDGSNFTLKIRSTKLEDSAMYFCASSRPRQAEAFFGQGTRLTVV.